This paragraph covers one T cell receptor beta chain sequence. Its antigen is not identified. Germline CDR1 and CDR2: SGHNT and YYREEE (reference sequence). V was pared by 7 bases and J by 2 bases, with 13 bases between. This CDR3 is built from 14 residues. These data are taken from a study of beta chain features in type 1 diabetes. Points from the study as a whole: Researchers report that Type 1 diabetes patients had moderately but significantly shorter TCRB CDR3s across all four CD4+ subsets.

TCRB transcripts that were expressed got sequenced, as all of the isolated RNA had been reverse transcribed. Clones were read by immunoSEQ multiplex PCR, and TCRdb kept only the in-frame ones, dropping some. The sample consists of 600,000 to 750,000 clones, 9.5% to 15% of them appearing once. This chain connects TRBV5-4 to TRBJ2-1; D may be TRBD2 (6 bases). This receptor was taken from a man aged 25-40 years with type 1 diabetes. Sequencing was performed on naive CD4+ T cells from blood. CDR3 sequence: CASWGESPYNEQFF. For the CDR3, the DNA is TGTGCCAGCTGGGGGGAGTCTCCCTACAATGAGCAGTTCTTC.